This entry lists 21 T cell receptor beta chains sequenced from one sample in a study of regulatory dendritic cells for organ transplantation. Only in-frame clones appear in the TCRdb table, and some are missing; sequencing was by immunoSEQ multiplex PCR. The data contain over 20,000 clones, 74% of them singletons. The specimen was memory CD4+ T cells from blood. Subset specified: CD45RO+ memory T cells. The receptors stem from a human donor in good health.

This clone was seen more than once but under ten times. The chain carries TRBV18 and TRBJ1-5; a possible D gene is TRBD1 (6 bases). The germline gives CDR1 KGHSH, CDR2 LQKENI. The CDR3 runs 14 residues. V was pared by 4 bases and J by 5 bases, with 12 bases between. The CDR3 nucleotides are TGTGCCAGCTCACAAGGGGGGGGTGATCAGCCCCAGCATTTT. It codes for CASSQGGGDQPQHF.

The rearrangement links TRBV2 to TRBJ1-2, with unresolved D. Trimming removed 5 bases at V and 0 bases at J, with 22 bases between. This CDR3 is 18 amino acids long. CDR1 SNHLY and CDR2 FYNNEI come from the germline V gene. The CDR3 region has the DNA TGTGCCAGCAGTCCCCCGGGTTCCAACCGCCTAGCTAACTATGGCTACACCTTC. It is translated as CASSPPGSNRLANYGYTF. The full variable domain, completed using reference TRBV2 and TRBJ1-2, is EPEVTQTPSHQVTQMGQEVILRCVPISNHLYFYWYRQILGQKVEFLVSFYNNEISEKSEIFDDQFSVERPDGSNFTLKIRSTKLEDSAMYFCASSPPGSNRLANYGYTFGSGTRLTVV.

The V and J genes are TRBV19 and TRBJ1-6, with D unclear. Trimming stripped 5 bases from V and 5 bases from J, with 7 bases between. This CDR3 is 13 amino acids long. The V gene's germline CDR1 is LNHDA and CDR2 SQIVND (reference sequence). The CDR3 reads CASSGGNNSPLHF. The CDR3 DNA follows: TGTGCCAGTAGTGGAGGAAATAATTCACCCCTCCACTTT. Based on the CDR3 plus reference TRBV19 and TRBJ1-6, the full variable domain is DGGITQSPKYLFRKEGQNVTLSCEQNLNHDAMYWYRQDPGQGLRLIYYSQIVNDFQKGDIAEGYSVSREKKESFPLTVTSAQKNPTAFYLCASSGGNNSPLHFGNGTRLTVT.

This clone was found a few times. This sequence joins TRBV11-1 and TRBJ2-1, with D possibly TRBD1 on 5 matching bases. The V gene's germline CDR1 is SGHAT and CDR2 FQDESV (reference sequence). The germline V and J ends were trimmed by 5 bases and 0 bases, with 11 bases remaining between them. This CDR3 has 15 amino acids. The CDR3 reads CASSPGQSSYNEQFF. DNA of the CDR3: TGTGCCAGCAGCCCCGGACAAAGCTCCTACAATGAGCAGTTCTTC.

The chain has TRBV18 and TRBJ1-2, with a tentative D call TRBD1 (5 bases). Trimming left V 6 bases short and J 1 base short, with 6 bases between. The CDR3 contains 12 residues. Germline values: CDR1 KGHSH, CDR2 LQKENI. The CDR3 DNA sequence: TGTGCCAGCTCGGACAATAACTATGGCTACACCTTC. Amino acid sequence: CASSDNNYGYTF.

The rearrangement joins TRBV7-9 to TRBJ1-5; 10 bases are shared with TRBD1. V lost 5 bases, J lost 5 bases, and 6 bases stayed unmatched. The CDR3 has 15 amino acids. Germline CDR1 reads SEHNR; CDR2 reads FQNEAQ (reference sequence). DNA of the CDR3: TGTGCCAGCAGCCTTGGGACAGGGGCTTATCAGCCCCAGCATTTT. Protein: CASSLGTGAYQPQHF.

The V gene is TRBV7-2, the J gene TRBJ2-3; 7 bases fit TRBD2. This CDR3 spans 15 amino acids. The V segment lost 5 bases and the J segment 1 base; nucleotides outside the gene matches: 6. Germline V gives CDR1 SGHTA, CDR2 FQGNSA. The CDR3 DNA is TGTGCCAGCAGCGCACGAAGCGGGGGCACAGATACGCAGTATTTT. This gives the protein CASSARSGGTDTQYF.

The chain carries TRBV5-4 and TRBJ2-1, with D perhaps matching TRBD1 (5 bases). Germline CDR1 is SGHNT and CDR2 is YYREEE (reference sequence). The germline V and J ends were trimmed by 5 bases and 6 bases, with 12 bases remaining between them. This CDR3 comprises 13 residues. CDR3 sequence reads: CASRSRVSNEQFF. The CDR3 nucleotides are TGTGCCAGCAGGAGCAGGGTTAGCAATGAGCAGTTCTTC.

This clone has a handful of counts. The V gene is TRBV7-9, the J gene TRBJ2-7, with a weak D call TRBD2 (5 bases). V dropped 0 bases and J dropped 3 bases, with 6 bases sitting between them. In germline, CDR1 is SEHNR, CDR2 FQNEAQ (reference sequence). This CDR3 has 13 amino acids. The CDR3 is CASSLAGSYEQYF. The CDR3 DNA reads TGTGCCAGCAGCTTAGCAGGGAGCTACGAGCAGTACTTC. The complete variable domain, with remaining parts taken from reference TRBV7-9 and TRBJ2-7, reads DTGVSQNPRHKITKRGQNVTFRCDPISEHNRLYWYRQTLGQGPEFLTYFQNEAQLEKSRLLSDRFSAERPKGSFSTLEIQRTEQGDSAMYLCASSLAGSYEQYFGPGTRLTVT.

J is TRBJ1-6 and V is TRBV5-5, with TRBD1 matching over 8 bases. Germline assignment: CDR1 SGHKS and CDR2 YYEKEE (reference sequence). The CDR3 consists of 15 residues. V shed 4 bases, J shed 8 bases, and the junction held 8 bases outside the gene matches. CDR3 amino acids: CASSIPGQDHSPLHF. DNA of the CDR3: TGTGCCAGCAGCATACCGGGACAGGACCATTCACCCCTCCACTTT. The full variable domain, its missing parts supplied by reference TRBV5-5 and TRBJ1-6, is DAGVTQSPTHLIKTRGQQVTLRCSPISGHKSVSWYQQVLGQGPQFIFQYYEKEERGRGNFPDRFSARQFPNYSSELNVNALLLGDSALYLCASSIPGQDHSPLHFGNGTRLTVT.

This clone was picked up a small number of times. This sequence joins TRBV19 and TRBJ2-1; 9 bases agree with TRBD2. The germline gives CDR1 LNHDA, CDR2 SQIVND (reference sequence). The CDR3 consists of 16 residues. The V segment lost 4 bases and the J segment 9 bases; nucleotides outside the gene matches: 13. The CDR3 DNA sequence: TGTGCCAGTAGTACACCCCGGCTAGCGGGGCGTCCTGAGCAGTTCTTC. Translated: CASSTPRLAGRPEQFF.

As for this clone: A junction end diverges from the germline sequence, so it may reflect a read error. Other DNA sequences in the sample encode the same CDR3. The V gene is TRBV5-5, the J gene TRBJ1-1, with 8 bases aligning to TRBD1. From germline, CDR1 is SGHKS and CDR2 YYEKEE (reference sequence). The CDR3 covers 12 residues. The CDR3 protein is CASSWDRRDAFF. The CDR3 DNA follows: TGCGCCAGCAGCTGGGACAGGCGGGATGCTTTCTTT.

The rearrangement links TRBV9 to TRBJ2-2, with no clear D. Germline CDR1 is SGDLS and CDR2 is YYNGEE. This CDR3 has 15 residues. V was shortened by 0 bases and J by 2 bases, with 8 bases between the two germline ends. As DNA, the CDR3 is TGTGCCAGCAGCGTAGAAGCTACTAACACCGGGGAGCTGTTTTTT. Translating it yields CASSVEATNTGELFF.

CDR3 in amino acids: CASSQGQLKSGELFF. CDR3 coding DNA: TGTGCCAGCAGCCAGGGACAGTTGAAATCCGGGGAGCTGTTTTTT. The V and J genes are TRBV7-2 and TRBJ2-2; 7 bases are shared with TRBD1. Unmatched junction bases numbered 9, after V lost 5 bases and J lost 6 bases. This CDR3 is 15 amino acids long. Germline V gene data show CDR1 as SGHTA and CDR2 as FQGNSA. The variable domain in full, with the rest retrieved from reference TRBV7-2 and TRBJ2-2, is GAGVSQSPSNKVTEKGKDVELRCDPISGHTALYWYRQSLGQGLEFLIYFQGNSAPDKSGLPSDRFSAERTGGSVSTLTIQRTQQEDSAVYLCASSQGQLKSGELFFGEGSRLTVL.

The chain combines TRBV30 with TRBJ2-4; perhaps TRBD2 as D (5 bases). The CDR3 is made up of 12 amino acids. Trimming stripped 5 bases from V and 8 bases from J, with 13 bases between. CDR1 is GTSNPN, CDR2 SVGIG, per germline (reference sequence). The CDR3 is CAWLRAGDIQYF. The DNA for the CDR3 is TGTGCCTGGCTCCGGGCCGGGGACATTCAGTACTTC.

This chain's CDR3 is CASSLMPGGDEQFF. The CDR3 DNA sequence: TGCGCCAGCAGCTTGATGCCGGGGGGAGATGAGCAGTTCTTC. The chain recombines TRBV5-1 with TRBJ2-1; 7 bases agree with TRBD2. CDR1 and CDR2 from the germline V gene are SGHRS and YFSETQ. CDR3 size: 14 residues. V trimming: 1 base; J trimming: 8 bases; junction bases outside the gene matches: 6.

In this sample, this clone turned up once. The CDR3 reads CASSQRTTTVSYNEQFF. The CDR3 DNA sequence: TGTGCCAGCAGCCAAAGGACTACCACGGTCTCCTACAATGAGCAGTTCTTC. V is TRBV11-2 and J is TRBJ2-1; D possibly corresponds to TRBD2 (6 bases). V lost 5 bases and J lost 0, with 17 bases in between. Germline V gives CDR1 SGHAT, CDR2 FQNNGV. The CDR3 contains 17 residues.

The V call is TRBV18, the J call TRBJ1-1, with 7 bases that match TRBD1. CDR3 length: 14 amino acids. From germline, CDR1 is KGHSH and CDR2 LQKENI. Losses at the gene ends were 5 bases for V and 3 bases for J; bases not matched to a gene: 6. The CDR3 here is CASSLQGRDTEAFF. CDR3 coding DNA: TGTGCCAGCTCATTACAGGGGAGAGACACTGAAGCTTTCTTT.

Comment on this clone: A read error may produce the germline difference seen at one junction end. The V gene is TRBV11-2, the J gene TRBJ1-5; unclear D gene. The germline gives CDR1 SGHAT, CDR2 FQNNGV. This CDR3 comprises 13 residues. CDR3 coding DNA: TGTGCCAGCGGCTTGTGGGAGGATCAGCCCCAGCATTTT. Amino acid sequence: CASGLWEDQPQHF.

This rearrangement joins TRBV18 to TRBJ1-1; tentative D call: TRBD1 (6 bases). This CDR3 is built from 15 residues. V was cut by 6 bases and J by 1 base, with 15 bases left in between. Germline V gene data show CDR1 as KGHSH and CDR2 as LQKENI. The CDR3 protein is CASSGSGATNTEAFF. Written as DNA, the CDR3 is TGTGCCAGCTCGGGCTCAGGGGCCACGAACACTGAAGCTTTCTTT.

The V gene is TRBV29-1, the J gene TRBJ2-6; D remains unclear. The germline V gene has CDR1 SQVTM and CDR2 ANQGSEA. CDR3 size: 14 residues. V gave up 3 bases and J gave up 1 base, with 7 bases separating them. The CDR3 spells CSVDEESGANVLTF. Here the CDR3 DNA reads TGCAGCGTTGACGAGGAATCTGGGGCCAACGTCCTGACTTTC.